These 15 T cell receptor beta chains share one sample of origin, sequenced in a study of T cell changes during pregnancy in multiple sclerosis. Method: immunoSEQ multiplex PCR; TCRdb's copy keeps in-frame clones and lacks some. The sample contains 65,000 to 90,000 clones, about nine tenths of which appear only once. The sample here was peripheral blood, taken in the first trimester of pregnancy. Receptors originate from a female donor with multiple sclerosis, enrolled in a pregnancy study.

The chain is built from TRBV29-1 and TRBJ2-2; D is uncertain. Germline V gene data show CDR1 as SQVTM and CDR2 as ANQGSEA. Trimming removed 7 bases at V and 1 base at J, with 10 bases between. This CDR3 has 13 residues. In nucleotides, the CDR3 is TGCAGCGCCCAGGAACTGAACACCGGGGAGCTGTTTTTT. Protein product: CSAQELNTGELFF.

J is TRBJ1-3 and V is TRBV27, with 7 positions matching TRBD1. The germline CDR1 and CDR2 sequences are MNHEY and SMNVEV (reference sequence). The trim removed 0 bases at V and 5 bases at J, leaving 4 bases unmatched. There are 15 residues in the CDR3. DNA of the CDR3: TGTGCCAGCAGTTTATCCCGGGACAGCCGAAACACCATATATTTT. This codes for CASSLSRDSRNTIYF.

J is TRBJ2-3 and V is TRBV5-1; D remains ambiguous. V was trimmed by 0 bases and J by 1 base, leaving 15 bases between them. This CDR3 spans 17 amino acids. CDR1 is SGHRS and CDR2 is YFSETQ in the germline V gene. In DNA, the CDR3 is TGCGCCAGCAGCTTGGCCTCTACGTCCTTGGGCACAGATACGCAGTATTTT. The encoded protein is CASSLASTSLGTDTQYF.

CDR3 nucleotides: TGCAGCGGAACAGATAACTATGGCTACACCTTC. Translating it yields CSGTDNYGYTF. J is TRBJ1-2 and V is TRBV29-1, with D uncertain. CDR3 length equals 11 residues. The germline V and J ends were trimmed by 7 bases and 1 base, with 7 bases remaining between them. Germline V gene sequence: CDR1 SQVTM, CDR2 ANQGSEA.

The rearrangement uses TRBV6-1 and TRBJ2-1; 9 positions match TRBD2. Unmatched junction bases numbered 7, after V lost 6 bases and J lost 4 bases. The germline CDR1 and CDR2 sequences are MNHNS and SASEGT. This CDR3 contains 15 residues. The CDR3 DNA reads TGTGCCAGCAGGAGACTAGCGGAGCCTTACAATGAGCAGTTCTTC. This sequence encodes CASRRLAEPYNEQFF.

The chain couples TRBV21-1 to TRBJ2-7; the DNA was not used to check the table's D call, TRBD2. TRBV21-1 is a pseudogene locus. This CDR3 has 14 amino acids. The CDR3 here is CASSIPLGGYEQYF. CDR3 DNA: TGTGCCAGCAGCATACCGCTGGGAGGGTACGAGCAGTACTTC.

This sequence joins TRBV6-5 and TRBJ1-1; D possibly corresponds to TRBD1 (6 bases). CDR3 length: 13 residues. V was trimmed by 6 bases and J by 11 bases, leaving 19 bases between them. CDR1 and CDR2 from the germline V gene are MNHEY and SVGAGI. CDR3 coding DNA: TGTGCCAGCAGCTACCGGGACACCCCGCGGGCTTTCTTT. Amino acids: CASSYRDTPRAFF.

V usage is TRBV28 and J usage is TRBJ2-2; the D gene is possibly TRBD2 (7 bases). Germline V CDR1 and CDR2: MDHEN, SYDVKM. The CDR3 length is 16 residues. Trimming took 8 bases from V and 4 from J, leaving 20 bases between them. CDR3 sequence (DNA): TGTGCCAGCCATATCGGGGGCGGGAGCTCCACCGGGGAGCTGTTTTTT. Its translation is CASHIGGGSSTGELFF.

The chain recombines TRBV9 with TRBJ1-1; D perhaps matches TRBD1 (5 bases). The length of the CDR3 is 15 residues. CDR1 is SGDLS, CDR2 YYNGEE, per germline. The V end lost 2 bases, the J end lost 0 bases, and 11 bases lay between the germline ends. CDR3 coding DNA: TGTGCCAGCAGCGTGGGGGGTATCATGAACACTGAAGCTTTCTTT. It is translated as CASSVGGIMNTEAFF.

The chain links TRBV11-2 to TRBJ2-5; 15 bases align to TRBD2. The J segment lost 2 bases and the V segment lost 3 bases, leaving 10 bases of the junction unmatched. This CDR3 region has 19 residues. Germline V gene data show CDR1 as SGHAT and CDR2 as FQNNGV. The CDR3 here is CASSFNLGLAGGKQETQYF. CDR3 DNA sequence: TGTGCCAGCAGCTTTAACTTGGGACTAGCGGGGGGCAAACAAGAGACCCAGTACTTC.

This chain joins TRBV20-1 and TRBJ2-4, with TRBD1 as a possible D gene (5 bases). The germline V and J ends were trimmed by 6 bases and 6 bases, with 9 bases remaining between them. Germline CDR1 reads DFQATT; CDR2 reads SNEGSKA (reference sequence). CDR3 size: 11 residues. This chain's CDR3 is CSAYDRNIQYF. As DNA, the CDR3 is TGCAGTGCCTACGACAGAAACATTCAGTACTTC.

The chain joins TRBV2 to TRBJ2-3; TRBD2 is a possible D gene (5 bases). This CDR3 region has 11 residues. Germline lookup yields CDR1 SNHLY and CDR2 FYNNEI. V lost 7 bases and J lost 4, with 6 bases in between. This chain's CDR3 is CASNGADTQYF. The DNA for the CDR3 is TGTGCCAGCAACGGGGCAGATACGCAGTATTTT. Together with reference TRBV2 and TRBJ2-3, the CDR3 gives the full variable domain: EPEVTQTPSHQVTQMGQEVILRCVPISNHLYFYWYRQILGQKVEFLVSFYNNEISEKSEIFDDQFSVERPDGSNFTLKIRSTKLEDSAMYFCASNGADTQYFGPGTRLTVL.

The J gene is TRBJ2-7, the V gene TRBV2; D gene uncertain. V was cut by 7 bases and J by 0 bases, with 13 bases left in between. The CDR3 is 14 residues long. CDR1 is SNHLY, CDR2 FYNNEI, per germline. This CDR3 reads CASIPDTSSYEQYF. The CDR3 nucleotides read TGTGCCAGCATTCCCGACACGAGCTCCTACGAGCAGTACTTC.

This clone was recorded a few times. The chain combines TRBV7-8 with TRBJ2-1, with a possible D match to TRBD2 (5 bases). Germline CDR1 and CDR2: SGHVS and FQNEAQ. The CDR3 runs to 16 residues. The V gene lost 0 bases and the J gene lost 0 bases, with 9 bases spanning the gap. DNA for the CDR3: TGTGCCAGCAGCTTAGCTCCCCGGGACTCCTACAATGAGCAGTTCTTC. Its translation is CASSLAPRDSYNEQFF.

The DNA of the CDR3 is TGTGCCATCACCGGGACAGCGAACACCGGGGAGCTGTTTTTT. Amino acid sequence: CAITGTANTGELFF. The chain links TRBV10-3 to TRBJ2-2; 7 bases are shared with TRBD1. The CDR3 covers 14 residues. J gave up 0 bases and V 7 bases, and 2 bases lay outside the gene matches. Germline CDR1 ENHRY, CDR2 SYGVKD.